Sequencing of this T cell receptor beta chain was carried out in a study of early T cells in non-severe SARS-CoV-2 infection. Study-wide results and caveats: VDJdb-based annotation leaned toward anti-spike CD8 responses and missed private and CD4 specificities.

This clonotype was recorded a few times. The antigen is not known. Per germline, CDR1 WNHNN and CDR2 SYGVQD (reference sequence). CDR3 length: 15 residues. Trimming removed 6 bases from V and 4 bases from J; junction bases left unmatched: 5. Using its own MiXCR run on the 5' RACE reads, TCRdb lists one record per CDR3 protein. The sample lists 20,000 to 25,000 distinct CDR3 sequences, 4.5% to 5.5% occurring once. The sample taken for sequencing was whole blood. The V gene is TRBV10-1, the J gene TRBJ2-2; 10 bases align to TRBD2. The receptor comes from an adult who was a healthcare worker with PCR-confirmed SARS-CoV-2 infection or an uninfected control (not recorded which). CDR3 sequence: CASRAGTSVTGELFF. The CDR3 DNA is TGCGCCAGCAGAGCAGGGACTAGCGTCACCGGGGAGCTGTTTTTT.